This section outlines one T cell receptor (beta chain) sequence together with its context. Per the authors' pipeline: Amplifying reference gene primers gave estimates of nucleated cell counts. Some clones are missing from TCRdb's copy, which holds only in-frame ones; the method was immunoSEQ multiplex PCR. V, J and clone size reflect that table, while D and trimming were determined from the DNA. The top ten hold about 1.7% of the sample, which has about 300,000 clones, 75% to 90% seen once. The sample belongs to a study of blood T cell repertoires in COVID-19. About the study: There were acute and convalescent COVID-19 samples, and they came from the United States, Italy and Spain. Nucleic acid was either cDNA or gDNA, and it came from T cells, B-cell-depleted T cells, or PBMCs.

Categorization into cohorts depended on clinical history that participants reported. This CDR3 comprises 14 residues. Germline lookup yields CDR1 SGHRS and CDR2 YFSETQ. Unmatched junction bases numbered 7, after V lost 3 bases and J lost 8 bases. Sequencing was carried out using PBMCs or T cells enriched from blood (not recorded which). This receptor was obtained from a woman in her forties who had recovered from COVID-19. V gene TRBV5-1 combines with J gene TRBJ2-7, with 11 bases matching TRBD1. The CDR3: CASSSGQGAQQQYF. The CDR3 bases are TGCGCCAGCAGCTCTGGACAGGGGGCGCAGCAGCAGTACTTC. The variable domain in full, with the rest retrieved from reference TRBV5-1 and TRBJ2-7, is KAGVTQTPRYLIKTRGQQVTLSCSPISGHRSVSWYQQTPGQGLQFLFEYFSETQRNKGNFPGRFSGRQFSNSRSEMNVSTLELGDSALYLCASSSGQGAQQQYFGPGTRLTVT.